What follows is one T cell receptor (beta chain) and its context. The antigen is not known. CDR1 and CDR2 from the germline V gene are KGHSH and LQKENI. This CDR3 comprises 15 residues. V was cut by 3 bases and J by 4 bases, with 15 bases left in between. This specimen comes from a study of T cells after posttransplantation cyclophosphamide. Produced via immunoSEQ multiplex PCR; TCRdb's table is partial and in-frame only. The sample has tens of thousands of clones; over 85% are singletons. On the day of bone marrow donation, the related graft donor provided peripheral blood. Study outcomes and limitations: Later blood repertoires were often dominated by clones from the donor CD8+ memory compartment. Recipient CMV seropositivity and CMV reactivation strongly tracked TRB clonality. TRB overlap between skin or GI tissue T cells and blood was limited.

The V and J genes are TRBV18 and TRBJ1-2; D possibly corresponds to TRBD1 (6 bases). This clonotype was sampled from a woman in her thirties in good health and a related stem cell transplant donor. Source material: PBMCs. Here the CDR3 DNA reads TGTGCCAGCTCACCGAGTAGGGGGGGCACCTATGGCTACACCTTC. Amino acid sequence: CASSPSRGGTYGYTF.